A single sample gave rise to the 18 T cell receptor beta chains below, sequenced in a study of T cell repertoires in cytomegalovirus infection. TCRdb used MiXCR to reprocess the reads, holding one entry per CDR3 protein. The sample lists about 190,000 distinct CDR3 sequences, about a tenth occurring once. Sequencing used PBMCs. The receptors originated from a human donor in good health (CMV status not recorded). Some clones in this sample may be carry-over from other donors' samples.

This clonotype has ten or more counts. The chain carries TRBV29-1 and TRBJ1-2; D is undetermined. CDR3 length equals 12 residues. Germline CDR1 and CDR2: SQVTM and ANQGSEA. Trimming stripped 7 bases from V and 3 bases from J, with 12 bases between. CDR3 DNA sequence: TGCAGCGGTGGACGAGAGCACTATGGCTACACCTTC. Protein: CSGGREHYGYTF.

This clonotype was recorded at least ten times. This sequence joins TRBV7-2 and TRBJ2-3, with TRBD2 identical over 16 bases. The CDR3 runs 19 residues. Germline V lookup: CDR1 SGHTA, CDR2 FQGNSA. After removal of 1 base from V and 3 bases from J, the junction contained 7 bases not matched to a gene. The CDR3 reads CASSLEGTSGRAGTDTQYF. In DNA form, the CDR3 reads TGTGCCAGCAGCTTAGAGGGGACTAGCGGGAGGGCGGGGACAGATACGCAGTATTTT.

This clonotype was counted many times. The chain has TRBV7-8 and TRBJ2-2, with TRBD1 matching over 7 bases. CDR3 length: 14 amino acids. Germline V lookup: CDR1 SGHVS, CDR2 FQNEAQ. V dropped 4 bases and J dropped 5; count of bases not matched to a gene: 4. The CDR3 reads CASSSARGTGELFF. As DNA, the CDR3 is TGTGCCAGCAGCTCAGCCAGGGGGACCGGGGAGCTGTTTTTT.

This clonotype came up many times. The chain links TRBV7-2 to TRBJ1-6; 9 positions agree with TRBD1. With V trimmed by 1 base and J by 3 bases, 1 base remained unmatched. Germline CDR1 is SGHTA and CDR2 is FQGNSA. This CDR3 contains 16 residues. CDR3 loop: CASSLETGGYNSPLHF. As DNA, the CDR3 is TGTGCCAGCAGCTTAGAGACAGGGGGCTATAATTCACCCCTCCACTTT. The full variable domain, rest sourced from reference TRBV7-2 and TRBJ1-6, is GAGVSQSPSNKVTEKGKDVELRCDPISGHTALYWYRQSLGQGLEFLIYFQGNSAPDKSGLPSDRFSAERTGGSVSTLTIQRTQQEDSAVYLCASSLETGGYNSPLHFGNGTRLTVT.

There are many counts of this clonotype. The genes are TRBV7-9 and TRBJ2-4; D possibly corresponds to TRBD2 (5 bases). The CDR3 is 16 residues long. In germline, CDR1 is SEHNR, CDR2 FQNEAQ (reference sequence). With 4 bases removed from V and 1 base from J, the gap between germline ends came to 14 bases. This CDR3 reads CASSSGLGSAKNIQYF. For the CDR3, the DNA is TGTGCCAGCAGCTCCGGACTGGGCTCGGCCAAAAACATTCAGTACTTC.

This clonotype has at least ten counts. V and J are TRBV7-2 and TRBJ1-4; no clear D gene. The CDR3 sequence is 18 residues long. Germline CDR1 and CDR2: SGHTA and FQGNSA. V lost 2 bases and J 8 bases, leaving 24 bases between the germline ends. The CDR3 sequence is CASSLTRSSSKRAEKLFF. As DNA, the CDR3 is TGTGCCAGCAGCTTAACGCGAAGTTCTTCTAAGCGGGCCGAAAAACTGTTTTTT.

This clonotype showed up just a few times. The gene calls are TRBV20-1 and TRBJ2-7; tentative D call: TRBD1 (5 bases). Germline V gene data show CDR1 as DFQATT and CDR2 as SNEGSKA (reference sequence). Between the trimmed V and J ends, which lost 0 bases and 3 bases, there was a span of 12 bases. The CDR3 runs to 14 residues. The CDR3 region is CSARDFSRGYEQYF. CDR3 in DNA: TGCAGTGCTAGAGATTTCTCTAGGGGCTACGAGCAGTACTTC.

In its sample, this clonotype was seen many times. The V call is TRBV12-3 or TRBV12-4, the J call TRBJ1-1, with 9 bases identical to TRBD1. The CDR3 runs to 16 residues. V shed 2 bases, J shed 3 bases, and the junction held 7 bases outside the gene matches. The CDR3 region is CASSLLYGQGHTEAFF. Written as DNA, the CDR3 is TGTGCCAGCAGTTTACTGTACGGACAGGGGCACACTGAAGCTTTCTTT.

This clonotype was seen at least ten times. V is TRBV7-2 and J is TRBJ1-5; 9 bases are shared with TRBD1. V lost 4 bases to trimming and J lost 0 bases; unmatched junction nucleotides: 4. The CDR3 sequence is 16 residues long. Germline assignment: CDR1 SGHTA and CDR2 FQGNSA. CDR3 loop: CASSSDRGHSNQPQHF. CDR3 DNA sequence: TGTGCCAGCAGCTCGGACAGGGGACATAGCAATCAGCCCCAGCATTTT.

This clonotype was observed at least ten times. The chain has TRBV27 and TRBJ2-1; 10 positions match TRBD2. V gave up 7 bases and J gave up 7 bases; unmatched junction bases: 10. The CDR3 totals 15 residues. Germline CDR1 is MNHEY and CDR2 is SMNVEV (reference sequence). The CDR3 DNA is TGTGCCAGCACCCTTTGGGCTAGCGGGAGTAATGAGCAGTTCTTC. Protein sequence: CASTLWASGSNEQFF.

In its sample, this clonotype was seen many times. The chain links TRBV7-2 to TRBJ2-7; perhaps TRBD1 as D (5 bases). The germline V and J ends were trimmed by 1 base and 2 bases, with 12 bases remaining between them. This CDR3 spans 15 amino acids. Germline V CDR1 and CDR2: SGHTA, FQGNSA. In nucleotides, the CDR3 is TGTGCCAGCAGCTTAGGCAGGGTGGACGCCTACGAGCAGTACTTC. Protein: CASSLGRVDAYEQYF. Full variable domain (outside the CDR3, taken from reference TRBV7-2 and TRBJ2-7): GAGVSQSPSNKVTEKGKDVELRCDPISGHTALYWYRQSLGQGLEFLIYFQGNSAPDKSGLPSDRFSAERTGGSVSTLTIQRTQQEDSAVYLCASSLGRVDAYEQYFGPGTRLTVT.

This clonotype was picked up a small number of times. The V and J genes are TRBV12-3 or TRBV12-4 and TRBJ2-3; TRBD2 matches 9 bases. With V trimmed by 6 bases and J by 4 bases, 8 bases remained unmatched. The CDR3 length is 15 residues. CDR3 bases: TGTGCCAGCAGGTCCAGCGGGGGGCGGGCAGATACGCAGTATTTT. Translated: CASRSSGGRADTQYF.

This clonotype appeared many times. This rearrangement joins TRBV7-2 to TRBJ1-4, with a weak D call TRBD1 (5 bases). Germline V lookup: CDR1 SGHTA, CDR2 FQGNSA. The CDR3 is made up of 15 amino acids. The germline V and J ends were trimmed by 5 bases and 3 bases, with 13 bases remaining between them. The CDR3 DNA sequence: TGTGCCAGCAGCACCGGGGGTACGGCTAATGAAAAACTGTTTTTT. Residues: CASSTGGTANEKLFF.

In its sample, this clonotype was seen a few times. J is TRBJ1-5 and V is TRBV28; D call uncertain. The germline gives CDR1 MDHEN, CDR2 SYDVKM. Trimming took off 5 bases at V and 6 bases at J, with 11 bases between the two ends. This CDR3 region has 13 residues. DNA of the CDR3: TGTGCCAGCAGTGGACGTATAGGTCAGCCCCAGCATTTT. Residues: CASSGRIGQPQHF.

In this sample, this clonotype turned up many times. The chain uses TRBV29-1 and TRBJ2-7, with D possibly being TRBD1 or TRBD2 (5 bases each). The CDR3 has 14 amino acids. The germline V gene has CDR1 SQVTM and CDR2 ANQGSEA. V was shortened by 4 bases and J by 3 bases, with 16 bases between the two germline ends. The CDR3 DNA follows: TGCAGCGTTGTTCCGACAGAGGGGCACTACGAGCAGTACTTC. Translation: CSVVPTEGHYEQYF.

Many counts were recorded for this clonotype. The V call is TRBV12-3 or TRBV12-4, the J call TRBJ1-3; D is unclear. The CDR3 runs to 13 residues. V was trimmed by 7 bases and J by 0 bases, leaving 7 bases between them. This CDR3 reads CASTKYSGNTIYF. Here the CDR3 DNA reads TGTGCCAGCACCAAGTACTCTGGAAACACCATATATTTT.

This clonotype was seen many times. The chain employs TRBV7-9 and TRBJ2-7; D tentatively reads TRBD1 or TRBD2 (5 bases each). CDR1 and CDR2 (germline): SEHNR, FQNEAQ (reference sequence). This CDR3 region has 14 residues. Trimming cost V 2 bases and J 0 bases, with 8 bases left between them. As DNA, the CDR3 is TGTGCCAGCAGCTTACGGGACGTCTCCTACGAGCAGTACTTC. Translated, it gives CASSLRDVSYEQYF. The whole variable domain, remainder taken from reference TRBV7-9 and TRBJ2-7, is DTGVSQNPRHKITKRGQNVTFRCDPISEHNRLYWYRQTLGQGPEFLTYFQNEAQLEKSRLLSDRFSAERPKGSFSTLEIQRTEQGDSAMYLCASSLRDVSYEQYFGPGTRLTVT.

The chain couples TRBV28 to TRBJ1-4; 7 bases align to TRBD1. This CDR3 spans 14 amino acids. Trimming at V came to 5 bases and at J to 4 bases, leaving 4 bases not matched to a gene. Germline V lookup: CDR1 MDHEN, CDR2 SYDVKM. This chain's CDR3 is CASSEQGFNEKLFF. The CDR3 region has the DNA TGTGCCAGCAGTGAACAGGGGTTTAATGAAAAACTGTTTTTT.